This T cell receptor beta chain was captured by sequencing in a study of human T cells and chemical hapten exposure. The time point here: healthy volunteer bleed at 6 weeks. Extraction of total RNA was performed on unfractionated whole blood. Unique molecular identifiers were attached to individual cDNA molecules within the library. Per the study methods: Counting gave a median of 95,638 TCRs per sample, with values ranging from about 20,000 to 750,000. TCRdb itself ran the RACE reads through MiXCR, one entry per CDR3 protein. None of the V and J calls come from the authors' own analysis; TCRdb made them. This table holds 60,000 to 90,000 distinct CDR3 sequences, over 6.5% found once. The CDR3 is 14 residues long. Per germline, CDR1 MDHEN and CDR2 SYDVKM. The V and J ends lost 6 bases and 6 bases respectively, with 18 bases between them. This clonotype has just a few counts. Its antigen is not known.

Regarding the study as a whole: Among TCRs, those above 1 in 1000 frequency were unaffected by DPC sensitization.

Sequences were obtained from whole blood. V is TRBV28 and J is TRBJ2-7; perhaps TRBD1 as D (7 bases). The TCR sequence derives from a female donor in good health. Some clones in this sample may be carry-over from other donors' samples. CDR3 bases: TGTGCCAGCAGCGCAACTCAGGGGGGTTCCGAGCAGTACTTC. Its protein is CASSATQGGSEQYF.